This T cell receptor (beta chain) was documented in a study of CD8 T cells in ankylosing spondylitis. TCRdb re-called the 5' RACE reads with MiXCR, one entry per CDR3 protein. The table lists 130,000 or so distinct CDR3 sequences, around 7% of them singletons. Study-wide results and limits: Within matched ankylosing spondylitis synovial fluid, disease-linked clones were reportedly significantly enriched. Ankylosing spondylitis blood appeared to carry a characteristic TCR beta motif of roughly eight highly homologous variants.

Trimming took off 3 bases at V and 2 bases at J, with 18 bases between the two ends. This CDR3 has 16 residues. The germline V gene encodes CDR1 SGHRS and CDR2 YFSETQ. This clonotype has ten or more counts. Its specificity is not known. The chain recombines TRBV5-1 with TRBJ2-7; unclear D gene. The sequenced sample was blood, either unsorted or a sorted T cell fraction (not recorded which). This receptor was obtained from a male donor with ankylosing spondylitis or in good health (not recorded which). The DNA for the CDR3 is TGCGCCAGCAGCTCCTCCCTGGCGACGGATGCCTACGAGCAGTACTTC. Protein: CASSSSLATDAYEQYF.